These 30 T cell receptor beta chains were all obtained from the same sample, sequenced in a study of blood T cell repertoires in COVID-19. Generated by immunoSEQ multiplex PCR, the TCRdb table keeps only in-frame clones and is missing some. The table has 150,000 to 200,000 clones, around nine tenths seen once. What was sequenced was peripheral blood. These receptors originate from a woman aged 70-85 years with COVID-19, enrolled during active disease.

The V call is TRBV5-6, the J call TRBJ1-2; the D gene is possibly TRBD1 (5 bases). The V end lost 0 bases, the J end lost 6 bases, and 12 bases lay between the germline ends. Germline V gives CDR1 SGHDT, CDR2 YYEEEE. This CDR3 region has 14 residues. CDR3 nucleotide sequence: TGTGCCAGCAGCTTGGGGCAGGGCTGGGATGGCTACACCTTC. This gives the protein CASSLGQGWDGYTF.

The genes are TRBV4-1 and TRBJ2-1, with 13 bases lining up with TRBD2. The CDR3 sequence is 19 residues long. V trimming: 0 bases; J trimming: 9 bases; junction bases outside the gene matches: 14. Germline V gives CDR1 MGHRA, CDR2 YSYEKL. The CDR3 coding sequence is TGCGCCAGCAGCCAAGACCGGACTAGCGGGAGAGGGACAGTAAGTGAGCAGTTCTTC. Translated, it gives CASSQDRTSGRGTVSEQFF.

The chain has TRBV19 and TRBJ1-2; a weak D match, TRBD1 (5 bases). The germline V gene has CDR1 LNHDA and CDR2 SQIVND (reference sequence). This CDR3 region has 14 residues. V lost 8 bases and J lost 4, with 17 bases in between. This chain's CDR3 is CASLQSRTSYGYTF. Here the CDR3 DNA reads TGTGCCAGTCTTCAATCACGGACAAGCTATGGCTACACCTTC.

This clone was seen only a few times. This sequence joins TRBV4-2 and TRBJ2-7; 10 bases are a match to TRBD2. With 0 bases clipped from V and 4 bases from J, the junction kept 6 bases outside the gene matches. CDR1 and CDR2 (germline): LGHNA, YNFKEQ. This CDR3 region has 16 residues. The CDR3 bases are TGTGCCAGCAGCCAAGACTTTGGGACTAGCGTTTACGAGCAGTACTTC. Amino acid sequence: CASSQDFGTSVYEQYF.

J is TRBJ2-2 and V is TRBV30; D not resolved. CDR3 length: 16 residues. Germline CDR1 and CDR2: GTSNPN and SVGIG (reference sequence). Trimming left V 0 bases short and J 0 bases short, with 11 bases between. The CDR3 loop is CAWSVVGVTNTGELFF. In DNA, the CDR3 is TGTGCCTGGAGTGTAGTTGGAGTTACGAACACCGGGGAGCTGTTTTTT.

V is TRBV11-2 and J is TRBJ2-1; TRBD1 agrees at 7 bases. J gave up 3 bases and V 5 bases, and 7 bases lay outside the gene matches. CDR1 is SGHAT and CDR2 is FQNNGV in the germline V gene. The CDR3 sequence is 15 residues long. The CDR3 coding sequence is TGTGCCAGCAGCCAGACAGGGTTGATCTACAATGAGCAGTTCTTC. Translating gives CASSQTGLIYNEQFF.

CDR3 bases: TGTGCCAGCAGTTTATCGTGGCGGGGGAGCACAGATACGCAGTATTTT. Translation gives CASSLSWRGSTDTQYF. The chain joins TRBV27 to TRBJ2-3; the match to TRBD2 covers 7 bases. Trimming took 0 bases from V and 0 from J; bases not matched to a gene: 3. Per germline, CDR1 MNHEY and CDR2 SMNVEV (reference sequence). This CDR3 has 16 amino acids.

This clone is a singleton in its sample. This chain links TRBV5-5 with TRBJ1-1; D call uncertain. The CDR3 has 19 residues. V lost 2 bases and J lost 0, with 23 bases in between. Germline V gives CDR1 SGHKS, CDR2 YYEKEE (reference sequence). CDR3 sequence: CASSLRRFPPLFMNTEAFF. DNA of the CDR3: TGTGCCAGCAGCTTAAGAAGATTCCCTCCCCTATTTATGAACACTGAAGCTTTCTTT. Looking up the rest from reference TRBV5-5 and TRBJ1-1 gives the full variable domain: DAGVTQSPTHLIKTRGQQVTLRCSPISGHKSVSWYQQVLGQGPQFIFQYYEKEERGRGNFPDRFSARQFPNYSSELNVNALLLGDSALYLCASSLRRFPPLFMNTEAFFGQGTRLTVV.

The gene calls are TRBV9 and TRBJ1-2; 7 nucleotides align to TRBD1. Germline V lookup: CDR1 SGDLS, CDR2 YYNGEE. Trimming cost V 0 bases and J 0 bases; bases outside gene matches: 11. CDR3 length equals 18 residues. For the CDR3, the DNA is TGTGCCAGCAGCGTAGAAAAGGCAGGGGGGTATGCTAACTATGGCTACACCTTC. This encodes CASSVEKAGGYANYGYTF.

The chain carries TRBV7-3 and TRBJ2-2; TRBD1 aligns across 8 bases. The CDR3 contains 16 residues. The germline V gene encodes CDR1 SGHTA and CDR2 FQGTGA. V lost 5 bases, J lost 2 bases, and 7 bases stayed unmatched. The CDR3 nucleotides are TGTGCCAGCAGCCTTGGACAGGGAGGTAACACCGGGGAGCTGTTTTTT. Encoded protein: CASSLGQGGNTGELFF.

The chain employs TRBV3-1 (or the pseudogene TRBV3-2) and TRBJ2-7, with 16 bases identical to TRBD2. The germline CDR1 and CDR2 sequences are LGHDT and YNNKEL (reference sequence). The J segment lost 4 bases and the V segment lost 4 bases, leaving 1 base of the junction unmatched. The CDR3 loop spans 15 amino acids. CDR3 amino acids: CASSPGLAGGYEQYF. In DNA form, the CDR3 reads TGTGCCAGCAGCCCGGGACTAGCGGGAGGGTACGAGCAGTACTTC.

The chain recombines TRBV6-5 with TRBJ2-1; 9 bases line up with TRBD2. V shed 7 bases and J 5 bases; nucleotides not matched to a gene: 9. This CDR3 has 15 residues. Germline V gene sequence: CDR1 MNHEY, CDR2 SVGAGI. DNA for the CDR3: TGTGCCAGCATGGTAGCGGGAGTTATAAACAATGAGCAGTTCTTC. Translating it yields CASMVAGVINNEQFF.

In this sample, this clone turned up a few times. The chain uses TRBV6-2 or TRBV6-3 and TRBJ1-5; the D is unclear. The CDR3 has 14 residues. The V end lost 3 bases, the J end lost 2 bases, and 8 bases lay between the germline ends. The germline CDR1 and CDR2 sequences are MNHEY and SVGEGT. CDR3 in amino acids: CASSYLYGNQPQHF. In DNA, the CDR3 is TGTGCCAGCAGTTATTTATATGGCAATCAGCCCCAGCATTTT.

This chain uses TRBV29-1 with TRBJ2-5; 10 nucleotides line up with TRBD2. The CDR3 extends over 13 amino acids. V shed 7 bases, J shed 2 bases, and the junction held 4 bases outside the gene matches. The germline CDR1 and CDR2 sequences are SQVTM and ANQGSEA. As DNA, the CDR3 is TGCAGCGCTAGCGGGAGCTTTCAAGAGACCCAGTACTTC. Its protein is CSASGSFQETQYF.

The J gene is TRBJ2-4, the V gene TRBV3-1 (or the pseudogene TRBV3-2), with D unclear. Germline V gene data show CDR1 as LGHDT and CDR2 as YNNKEL (reference sequence). V lost 4 bases to trimming and J lost 1 base, with 8 bases between them. This CDR3 has 14 residues. CDR3 DNA sequence: TGTGCCAGCAGCCCCTATCGGGCCAAAAACATTCAGTACTTC. This translates into CASSPYRAKNIQYF.

The V gene is TRBV11-3, the J gene TRBJ2-2; possibly TRBD1 for D (6 bases). The CDR3 length is 17 residues. Trimming cost V 2 bases and J 3 bases, with 16 bases left between them. From germline, CDR1 is SGHNT and CDR2 YENEEA. The CDR3 DNA is TGTGCCAGCAGCTTAAGTGGGGGCGCGGTGGACACCGGGGAGCTGTTTTTT. Translated, it gives CASSLSGGAVDTGELFF. The full variable domain, rest sourced from reference TRBV11-3 and TRBJ2-2, is EAGVVQSPRYKIIEKKQPVAFWCNPISGHNTLYWYLQNLGQGPELLIRYENEEAVDDSQLPKDRFSAERLKGVDSTLKIQPAELGDSAVYLCASSLSGGAVDTGELFFGEGSRLTVL.

For this clone: Other DNA sequences in this specimen translate into the identical CDR3. This chain joins TRBV7-9 and TRBJ1-5; TRBD1 aligns across 9 bases. Germline CDR1 reads SEHNR; CDR2 reads FQNEAQ (reference sequence). V shed 4 bases and J 4 bases; nucleotides not matched to a gene: 2. The CDR3 consists of 14 residues. This chain's CDR3 is CASSSGQGNQPQHF. Written as DNA, the CDR3 is TGTGCCAGCAGCTCAGGACAGGGGAATCAGCCCCAGCATTTT.

The CDR3 reads CASSPHDNSITDTQYF. In nucleotides, the CDR3 is TGTGCCAGCAGCCCACACGACAACTCCATCACAGATACGCAGTATTTT. This chain uses TRBV5-4 with TRBJ2-3; no reliable D call. This CDR3 comprises 16 residues. Trimming removed 4 bases from V and 2 bases from J, with 17 bases in between. The germline CDR1 and CDR2 sequences are SGHNT and YYREEE (reference sequence).

The V and J genes are TRBV3-1 (or the pseudogene TRBV3-2) and TRBJ2-1; the D is unclear. This CDR3 is built from 15 residues. With 2 bases removed from V and 3 bases from J, the gap between germline ends came to 11 bases. Germline assignment: CDR1 LGHDT and CDR2 YNNKEL (reference sequence). The chain's CDR3 is CASSQQLPNYNEQFF. The CDR3 DNA follows: TGTGCCAGCAGCCAACAACTCCCGAACTACAATGAGCAGTTCTTC.

This rearrangement joins TRBV12-3 or TRBV12-4 to TRBJ1-2, with TRBD1 identical over 9 bases. The V and J ends lost 5 bases and 7 bases, in that order; junction bases with no gene match: 5. The CDR3 loop spans 13 amino acids. The CDR3 bases are TGTGCCAGCAGTCATAAGACAGGGGGTGGCTACACCTTC. Translation: CASSHKTGGGYTF.

The genes are TRBV11-2 and TRBJ2-7, with D possibly TRBD1 on 5 matching bases. This CDR3 comprises 12 residues. Deletions cut 6 bases from V and 2 bases from J, with 8 bases between. Germline V gene sequence: CDR1 SGHAT, CDR2 FQNNGV. CDR3 coding DNA: TGTGCCAGCAGAAGGGGTACCTACGAGCAGTACTTC. This gives the protein CASRRGTYEQYF.

V usage is TRBV6-1 and J usage is TRBJ2-5; D possibly corresponds to TRBD1 (5 bases). V was clipped by 3 bases and J by 1 base, with 9 bases between them. The germline V gene encodes CDR1 MNHNS and CDR2 SASEGT. The CDR3 covers 14 residues. CDR3 in amino acids: CASSDRAGQETQYF. CDR3 bases: TGTGCCAGCAGTGACAGGGCAGGCCAAGAGACCCAGTACTTC.

This chain uses TRBV15 with TRBJ1-4, with D possibly TRBD1 on 5 matching bases. Per germline, CDR1 LNHNV and CDR2 YYDKDF (reference sequence). The CDR3 length is 16 residues. V lost 0 bases and J 7 bases, leaving 15 bases between the germline ends. This chain's CDR3 is CATSRDIGTRGEKLFF. As DNA, the CDR3 is TGTGCCACCAGCAGAGATATTGGGACTAGGGGTGAAAAACTGTTTTTT.

The chain has TRBV7-2 and TRBJ1-1; a possible D gene is TRBD1 (6 bases). Germline assignment: CDR1 SGHTA and CDR2 FQGNSA. The CDR3 has 12 residues. The germline V and J ends were trimmed by 1 base and 10 bases, with 10 bases remaining between them. CDR3 amino acids: CASSLVGGRAFF. As DNA, the CDR3 is TGTGCCAGCAGCTTAGTGGGGGGGCGAGCTTTCTTT. Full variable domain (outside the CDR3, taken from reference TRBV7-2 and TRBJ1-1): GAGVSQSPSNKVTEKGKDVELRCDPISGHTALYWYRQSLGQGLEFLIYFQGNSAPDKSGLPSDRFSAERTGGSVSTLTIQRTQQEDSAVYLCASSLVGGRAFFGQGTRLTVV.

The chain recombines TRBV2 with TRBJ2-3, with 8 nucleotides matching TRBD1. After removal of 3 bases from V and 2 bases from J, the junction contained 16 bases not matched to a gene. This CDR3 contains 19 residues. Germline V gives CDR1 SNHLY, CDR2 FYNNEI. The CDR3 region has the DNA TGTGCCAGCAGTGAGAAGACAGGGGTTTGTTCGTTCCTCACAGATACGCAGTATTTT. This encodes CASSEKTGVCSFLTDTQYF.

The chain couples TRBV6-2 or TRBV6-3 to TRBJ1-1; 8 positions match TRBD1. Germline V gene sequence: CDR1 MNHEY, CDR2 SVGEGT. After removal of 6 bases from V and 7 bases from J, the junction contained 4 bases not matched to a gene. This CDR3 has 12 amino acids. The CDR3 protein is CASSLTGVEAFF. The CDR3 nucleotides are TGTGCCAGCAGCCTGACAGGGGTTGAAGCTTTCTTT.

The V call is TRBV6-6, the J call TRBJ1-1, with no clear D. The germline V gene has CDR1 MNHNY and CDR2 SVGAGI (reference sequence). The V gene lost 0 bases and the J gene lost 4 bases, with 6 bases spanning the gap. The CDR3 consists of 13 residues. For the CDR3, the DNA is TGTGCCAGCAGTTACTCTGTCTCCACTGAAGCTTTCTTT. Translation: CASSYSVSTEAFF.

The chain joins TRBV28 to TRBJ2-5; 7 nucleotides match TRBD1. The CDR3 is 16 amino acids. V gave up 6 bases and J gave up 1 base; unmatched junction bases: 11. Germline V CDR1 and CDR2: MDHEN, SYDVKM. CDR3 region: CASSPPGGRGQETQYF. CDR3 DNA sequence: TGTGCCAGCAGCCCACCAGGGGGTAGGGGCCAAGAGACCCAGTACTTC.

CDR3 loop: CASISILAGVSGELFF. CDR3 DNA: TGTGCCAGCATTTCAATCCTAGCGGGAGTTTCGGGGGAGCTGTTTTTT. The gene calls are TRBV27 and TRBJ2-2; TRBD2 matches 10 bases. J gave up 8 bases and V 7 bases, and 13 bases lay outside the gene matches. Per the germline V gene, CDR1 is MNHEY and CDR2 is SMNVEV (reference sequence). The CDR3 contains 16 residues.

The genes are TRBV11-3 and TRBJ1-6; D is ambiguous. CDR1 and CDR2 from the germline V gene are SGHNT and YENEEA. The CDR3 contains 14 residues. The V end was cut by 3 bases, the J end by 8 bases, with 11 bases between. The DNA of the CDR3 is TGTGCCAGCAGCTTCTACGGTATAGATTCACCCCTCCACTTT. This codes for CASSFYGIDSPLHF. The full variable domain, its missing parts supplied by reference TRBV11-3 and TRBJ1-6, is EAGVVQSPRYKIIEKKQPVAFWCNPISGHNTLYWYLQNLGQGPELLIRYENEEAVDDSQLPKDRFSAERLKGVDSTLKIQPAELGDSAVYLCASSFYGIDSPLHFGNGTRLTVT.